This TCR beta chain was recovered during a study of cytomegalovirus exposure and HLA in healthy donors. Study-wide context: HLA-typed donors were the source of approximately 80 million unique TCRs held in an early data release. Findings and limits, study-wide: Listed as cytomegalovirus-associated were over 150 TCR beta chains. TCR beta sequences reportedly predicted most subjects' HLA-A and HLA-B alleles accurately.

In the case of this clone: Its antigen is unidentified.

PCR employed 60 Vbeta and 13 Jbeta primers. The repertoire was sequenced with immunoSEQ multiplex PCR; TCRdb's copy has only in-frame clones and lacks some. Of around 160,000 clones in the sample, 65% to 85% were seen once. CDR1 and CDR2 from the germline V gene are KGHSH and LQKENI. This CDR3 comprises 16 residues. The trim removed 4 bases at V and 0 bases at J, leaving 6 bases unmatched. The chain uses TRBV18 and TRBJ2-3, with TRBD1 identical over 8 bases. The sequence was collected from a woman aged 35 to 49 in good health and CMV-seropositive. Sequencing input: PBMCs. The CDR3 DNA reads as TGTGCCAGCTCACGGAATGGACAGGGTAGCACAGATACGCAGTATTTT. Its translation is CASSRNGQGSTDTQYF.